This T cell receptor beta chain was found in a study of human T cells and chemical hapten exposure. Overall study: Among samples, TCR yields varied mainly because of small differences in pooled library volume.

Using its own MiXCR run on the 5' RACE reads, TCRdb lists one record per CDR3 protein. The profile shows about 81,000 distinct CDR3 sequences, more than 7% of them singletons. Germline V lookup: CDR1 SEHNR, CDR2 FQNEAQ (reference sequence). The CDR3 spans 16 residues. V trimming: 3 bases; J trimming: 2 bases; junction bases outside the gene matches: 9. The template was total RNA from unfractionated whole blood. The chain combines TRBV7-9 with TRBJ1-1; 7 nucleotides line up with TRBD1. The sequence was collected from a male donor in good health. CDR3 sequence (DNA): TGTGCCAGCAGCTTGGTAGAGACAGGGCGAAACACTGAAGCTTTCTTT. Translating gives CASSLVETGRNTEAFF.